This TCR beta chain was identified during a study of blood T cell repertoires in COVID-19. A single count supports this clone. CDR3 size: 14 residues. V lost 2 bases, J lost 6 bases, and 5 bases stayed unmatched. Per germline, CDR1 GTSNPN and CDR2 SVGIG (reference sequence). Some clones are missing from TCRdb's copy, which holds only in-frame ones; the method was immunoSEQ multiplex PCR. This sample has hundreds of thousands of clones, with roughly four fifths found just once. The rearrangement links TRBV30 to TRBJ2-7; 12 nucleotides match TRBD1. The clonotype comes from a woman in her 40s with active or convalescent COVID-19. The sequenced sample consisted of peripheral blood. The CDR3 DNA sequence: TGTGCCTGGAGTTCCCGGGACAGGGGGCGCGAGCAGTACTTC. Translation gives CAWSSRDRGREQYF.